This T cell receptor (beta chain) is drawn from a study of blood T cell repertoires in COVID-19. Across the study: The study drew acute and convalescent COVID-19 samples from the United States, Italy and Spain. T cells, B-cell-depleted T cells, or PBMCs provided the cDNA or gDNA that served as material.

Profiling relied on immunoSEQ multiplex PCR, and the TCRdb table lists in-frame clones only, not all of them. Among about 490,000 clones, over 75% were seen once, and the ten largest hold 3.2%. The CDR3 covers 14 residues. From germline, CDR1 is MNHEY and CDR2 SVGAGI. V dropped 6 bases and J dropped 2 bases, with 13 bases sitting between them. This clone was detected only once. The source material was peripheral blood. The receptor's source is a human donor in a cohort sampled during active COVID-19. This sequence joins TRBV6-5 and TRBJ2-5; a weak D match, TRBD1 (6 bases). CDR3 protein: CASRVARGQETQYF. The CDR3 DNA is TGTGCCAGCAGAGTAGCGAGGGGGCAAGAGACCCAGTACTTC.